Detailed here is one T cell receptor (beta chain). Data came from immunoSEQ multiplex PCR; TCRdb stores just in-frame clones and leaves some out. The sample has 200,000 to 250,000 clones, approximately 90% seen once. The data were taken from a study of blood T cell repertoires in COVID-19. Across the study: PBMCs, B-cell-depleted T cells, or T cells provided the cDNA or gDNA that made up the material.

Unmatched junction bases numbered 7, after V lost 5 bases and J lost 5 bases. This CDR3 has 15 amino acids. Per germline, CDR1 SNHLY and CDR2 FYNNEI. Allocation to cohorts depended on clinical history reported by the participants. Contact with a PCR-confirmed or clinician-diagnosed COVID-19 case occurred within 2 weeks of entry. The source is a man aged 50 or older who had been exposed to COVID-19. This sequence joins TRBV2 and TRBJ2-5; 11 bases map to TRBD1. Sequenced input: PBMCs or T cells enriched from blood (not recorded which). Written as DNA, the CDR3 is TGTGCCAGCAGTACCGACGGGACAGGGGGGGAGACCCAGTACTTC. Translating it yields CASSTDGTGGETQYF. Full variable domain (missing parts from reference TRBV2 and TRBJ2-5): EPEVTQTPSHQVTQMGQEVILRCVPISNHLYFYWYRQILGQKVEFLVSFYNNEISEKSEIFDDQFSVERPDGSNFTLKIRSTKLEDSAMYFCASSTDGTGGETQYFGPGTRLLVL.